The 11 T cell receptor beta chains below were found in one sample sequenced in a study of CD8+ T cells in alopecia areata (dated by TCRdb to between 2017 and 2018). To prepare the library, the immunoSEQ multiplex PCR assay was applied. For TCR sequencing, RNA was extracted from every sample and reverse transcribed into cDNA to serve as template. TCRdb re-hosts the immuneACCESS table, in-frame sequences only. Its copies lack some clones; in the studies checked, an unresolved V gene accounts for under half of them, and the cause for the rest is not known. For this sample there are 150,000 to 200,000 clones; 50% to 70% appear just once. Clones ranked in the top ten supply about 0.94% of the sample. This specimen's time point label, interpreted: 4 weeks on oral tofacitinib. The meaning of the sample's treatment or condition label: oral pan-JAK inhibitor, 5-10 mg twice daily. Specimen: CD4+ T cells sorted from blood, collected at week 4, from a patient treated with tofacitinib. Every receptor here comes from a human donor with alopecia areata.

This chain connects TRBV5-1 to TRBJ1-1; unclear D gene. The CDR3 spans 13 residues. Germline-derived CDR1 and CDR2 are SGHRS and YFSETQ. The V and J ends lost 5 bases and 3 bases respectively, with 11 bases between them. CDR3 protein: CASSIQRDTEAFF. The DNA for the CDR3 is TGCGCCAGCAGTATACAGCGGGACACTGAAGCTTTCTTT.

The V gene is TRBV30, the J gene TRBJ2-1, with D hard to call. The germline V gene has CDR1 GTSNPN and CDR2 SVGIG (reference sequence). V was cut by 1 base and J by 0 bases, with 7 bases left in between. CDR3 length: 14 residues. DNA of the CDR3: TGTGCCTGGAGTGGTTTTCTCTCCTACAATGAGCAGTTCTTC. This translates into CAWSGFLSYNEQFF.

V is TRBV6-1 and J is TRBJ2-1, with TRBD1 identical over 10 bases. V lost 2 bases to trimming and J lost 4 bases; unmatched junction nucleotides: 5. Germline V gives CDR1 MNHNS, CDR2 SASEGT. This CDR3 region has 16 residues. DNA of the CDR3: TGTGCCAGCAGTGAACTGACAGGGGGCGCTTACAATGAGCAGTTCTTC. Its protein is CASSELTGGAYNEQFF.

The genes are TRBV4-3 and TRBJ2-3; weak D call: TRBD1 (6 bases). CDR3 length: 16 residues. Germline lookup yields CDR1 LGHNA and CDR2 YSLEER. Trimming cost V 1 base and J 2 bases, with 13 bases left between them. The chain's CDR3 is CASSQASRGHTDTQYF. The DNA of the CDR3 is TGCGCCAGCAGCCAAGCGAGTCGGGGACACACAGATACGCAGTATTTT.

The genes are TRBV9 and TRBJ1-2; TRBD1 matches 8 bases. The J segment lost 6 bases and the V segment lost 0 bases, leaving 7 bases of the junction unmatched. Germline values: CDR1 SGDLS, CDR2 YYNGEE. The CDR3 runs 15 residues. The CDR3 sequence: CASSVVPGGADGYTF. DNA of the CDR3: TGTGCCAGCAGCGTAGTCCCAGGGGGCGCGGATGGCTACACCTTC.

The chain employs TRBV7-3 and TRBJ1-1; possible D gene TRBD1, 5 bases. Trimming removed 6 bases from V and 1 base from J, with 9 bases in between. The CDR3 spans 13 residues. The germline gives CDR1 SGHTA, CDR2 FQGTGA. DNA of the CDR3: TGTGCCAGCAGAAGCGACAGGAACACTGAAGCTTTCTTT. This encodes CASRSDRNTEAFF.

The chain combines TRBV5-1 with TRBJ2-7; D is perhaps TRBD1 (6 bases). CDR1 SGHRS and CDR2 YFSETQ come from the germline V gene. V was trimmed by 5 bases and J by 2 bases, leaving 17 bases between them. The CDR3 sequence is 15 residues long. In DNA form, the CDR3 reads TGCGCCAGCAGGCTTGGGATGACAGGAACCTACGAGCAGTACTTC. Protein product: CASRLGMTGTYEQYF. Variable domain in full (rest from reference TRBV5-1 and TRBJ2-7): KAGVTQTPRYLIKTRGQQVTLSCSPISGHRSVSWYQQTPGQGLQFLFEYFSETQRNKGNFPGRFSGRQFSNSRSEMNVSTLELGDSALYLCASRLGMTGTYEQYFGPGTRLTVT.

This rearrangement joins TRBV5-1 to TRBJ1-1; the match to TRBD1 covers 9 bases. Germline V gene lookup returns CDR1 SGHRS and CDR2 YFSETQ. The CDR3 spans 15 residues. V trimming: 3 bases; J trimming: 7 bases; junction bases outside the gene matches: 10. CDR3 region: CASSSGGTGLVEAFF. DNA for the CDR3: TGCGCCAGCAGCTCCGGAGGGACAGGGCTTGTTGAAGCTTTCTTT.

The chain couples TRBV29-1 to TRBJ1-2; 9 nucleotides align to TRBD1. The CDR3 spans 13 residues. Germline loops: CDR1 SQVTM, CDR2 ANQGSEA. The trim removed 6 bases at V and 2 bases at J, leaving 4 bases unmatched. The CDR3 DNA is TGCAGCGTCCAGACAGGGGGGAACTATGGCTACACCTTC. Translating it yields CSVQTGGNYGYTF.

This chain links TRBV29-1 with TRBJ2-3; D perhaps matches TRBD1 (6 bases). The CDR3 has 13 amino acids. Per germline, CDR1 SQVTM and CDR2 ANQGSEA. V was shortened by 6 bases and J by 7 bases, with 17 bases between the two germline ends. The CDR3 sequence is CSVDVGGDYTQYF. In DNA form, the CDR3 reads TGCAGCGTAGACGTTGGGGGCGATTATACGCAGTATTTT.

The V call is TRBV5-1, the J call TRBJ2-5; D remains unclear. The CDR3 runs 14 residues. V dropped 3 bases and J dropped 1 base, with 10 bases sitting between them. Germline CDR1 SGHRS, CDR2 YFSETQ. The CDR3: CASSWALGQETQYF. CDR3 DNA: TGCGCCAGCAGCTGGGCCCTGGGCCAAGAGACCCAGTACTTC.